This TCR beta chain was sequenced in a study of early T cells in non-severe SARS-CoV-2 infection. Across the study: Sequenced material consisted of bulk RNA (from unsorted whole blood), and chains were unpaired. Study outcomes and limitations: Matches to VDJdb favored anti-spike CD8 responses and missed private and CD4 specificities.

This CDR3 is 15 amino acids long. Germline CDR1 SGHTA, CDR2 FQGTGA. The V gene lost 5 bases and the J gene lost 0 bases, with 11 bases spanning the gap. Note on this clonotype: Its cognate antigen is unknown.

cDNA molecules, individually, were tagged with unique molecular identifiers. Using its own MiXCR run on the 5' RACE reads, TCRdb lists one record per CDR3 protein. Among some 70,000 distinct CDR3 sequences listed, over 8% were seen once. The sample consisted of whole blood. The rearrangement links TRBV7-3 to TRBJ2-1, with a weak D call TRBD2 (6 bases). The TCR comes from an adult who was a healthcare worker with PCR-confirmed SARS-CoV-2 infection or an uninfected control (not recorded which). The CDR3 protein is CASSRSSDSYNEQFF. The CDR3 DNA sequence: TGTGCCAGCAGCCGGTCTAGCGACTCCTACAATGAGCAGTTCTTC.